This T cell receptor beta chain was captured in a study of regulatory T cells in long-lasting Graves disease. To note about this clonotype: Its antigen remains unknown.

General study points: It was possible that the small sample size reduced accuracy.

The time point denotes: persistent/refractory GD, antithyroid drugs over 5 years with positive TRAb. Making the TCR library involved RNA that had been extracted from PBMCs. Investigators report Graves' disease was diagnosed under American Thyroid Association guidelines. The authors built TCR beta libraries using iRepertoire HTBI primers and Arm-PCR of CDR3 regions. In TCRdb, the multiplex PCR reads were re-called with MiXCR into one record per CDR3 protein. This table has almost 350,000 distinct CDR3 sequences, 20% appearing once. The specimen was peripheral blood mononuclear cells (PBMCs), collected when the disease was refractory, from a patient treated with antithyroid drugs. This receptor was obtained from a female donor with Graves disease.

The CDR3 coding sequence is TGTGCCAGCAGGCCTGCGGGTTTGAAGGGGGCTCGCGGGGAGACCCAGTACTTC. Protein product: CASRPAGLKGARGETQYF. The chain carries TRBV6-1 and TRBJ2-5; TRBD1 matches at 7 bases. V lost 6 bases, J lost 5 bases, and 21 bases stayed unmatched. Germline values: CDR1 MNHNS, CDR2 SASEGT. CDR3 size: 18 residues.